These T cell receptor beta chains were read from a single sample in a study of technical replicates of blood from a handful of donors. Sequenced by immunoSEQ multiplex PCR; TCRdb stores in-frame clones only, minus some. This sample has just under 100,000 clones; approximately 95% occur once, and the top ten carry roughly 0.2%. Sample: T cells isolated from PBMCs. All receptors derive from a human donor in good health. Both conserved end residues are part of each CDR3.

V: TRBV7-9; J: TRBJ2-2; CDR3: CASSPGTDFTGELFF
V: TRBV4-1; J: TRBJ1-1; CDR3: CASNDLQGKNTEAFF
V: TRBV7-2; J: TRBJ2-1; CDR3: CASSFGAGVPNEQFF
V: TRBV19; J: TRBJ1-5; CDR3: CASAPGQIMPQHF
V: TRBV11-3; J: TRBJ2-5; CDR3: CASSFGGTQYF
V: TRBV5-3; J: TRBJ2-7; CDR3: CARSLAPGPTYEQYF
V: TRBV10-1; J: TRBJ2-2; CDR3: CASSGGDRGANTGELFF
V: TRBV7-8; J: TRBJ2-5; CDR3: CASSATSGAYQETQYF
V: TRBV27; J: TRBJ2-7; CDR3: CASSLNTGLSYEQYF
V: TRBV9; J: TRBJ1-1; CDR3: CASSVDGGGTEAFF
V: TRBV7-7; J: TRBJ2-2; CDR3: CASSQWTGRELFF
V: TRBV19; J: TRBJ1-1; CDR3: CASRDRYTEAFF
V: TRBV6-1; J: TRBJ2-3; CDR3: CASRDRDFKPDTQYF
V: TRBV6-5; J: TRBJ1-5; CDR3: CASSFVGTNQPQHF
V: TRBV7-9; J: TRBJ2-1; CDR3: CASSFGLAAANEQFF
V: TRBV6-5; J: TRBJ1-1; CDR3: CASGQGVRTEAFF
V: TRBV9; J: TRBJ2-1; CDR3: CASSVGLGRGNEQFF
V: TRBV7-8; J: TRBJ2-5; CDR3: CASSSGGQETQYF
V: TRBV7-8; J: TRBJ2-3; CDR3: CASSQRTTDTQYF
V: TRBV29-1; J: TRBJ1-1; CDR3: CSGDGTANTEAFF
V: TRBV7-6; J: TRBJ2-6; CDR3: CASSLGGRGAGANVLTF
V: TRBV18; J: TRBJ1-5; CDR3: CASSPQGALNQPQHF
V: TRBV4-1; J: TRBJ1-1; CDR3: CASSHPGGALKLNTEAFF
V: TRBV19; J: TRBJ2-4; CDR3: CASNFLFTENIQYF
V: TRBV19; J: TRBJ1-4; CDR3: CASSLEGHSNEKLFF
V: TRBV15; J: TRBJ1-2; CDR3: CATSRPIRGSNGYTF